This T cell receptor (beta chain) appears in the sequencing data of a study of identical twins. Study-wide findings and caveats: It was possible that invariant MAIT and iNKT cells partly confounded the zero-insertion analyses.

The length of the CDR3 is 15 residues. The germline V gene has CDR1 SGDLS and CDR2 YYNGEE. The germline V and J ends were trimmed by 3 bases and 1 base, with 10 bases remaining between them. Details on this clonotype: Antigen specificity is unknown.

Unique molecular identifiers were present on cDNA, and template switching added a universal primer site. One entry per CDR3 protein results from TCRdb running MiXCR on the 5' RACE reads. The sample yields approximately 250,000 distinct CDR3 sequences, 5% to 7% seen once. The same sample was also used in a study of T cells expressing NK-cell markers. That work contributes: The dominant NKG2C+ clonotypes represented about 1.0-7.0% of CD8+ T cells in six donors. The HCMV specificity of the expanded NKG2C+ T cell clones stayed unresolved.

The gene calls are TRBV9 and TRBJ2-2; TRBD1 is a possible D gene (6 bases). This TCR derives from a woman aged 18-30 years in good health. The sequenced sample was CD8+ T cells sorted from blood. For the CDR3, the DNA is TGTGCCAGCAGCGAACAGGGCGGGAACACCGGGGAGCTGTTTTTT. Amino acids: CASSEQGGNTGELFF.